The 25 T cell receptor beta chains below come from one sample, sequenced in a study of blood T cell repertoires in COVID-19. TCRdb's table, derived via immunoSEQ multiplex PCR, lists solely in-frame clones and lacks some. This table has 290,000 or so clones, around 90% appearing once. Specimen: PBMCs or T cells enriched from blood (not recorded which). The receptors shown here come from a woman aged 25 to 39 who had recovered from COVID-19.

This clone has just a few counts. V usage is TRBV10-1 and J usage is TRBJ2-7, with D possibly being TRBD2 (6 bases). The V gene lost 1 base and the J gene lost 9 bases, with 13 bases spanning the gap. CDR3 length equals 13 residues. Germline CDR1 reads WNHNN; CDR2 reads SYGVQD (reference sequence). CDR3 protein: CASSEYGSLGQYF. CDR3 coding DNA: TGCGCCAGCAGTGAGTACGGGAGTCTCGGGCAGTACTTC.

The chain couples TRBV2 to TRBJ1-2; the match to TRBD1 covers 8 bases. Germline V gene data show CDR1 as SNHLY and CDR2 as FYNNEI. V dropped 8 bases and J dropped 8; count of bases not matched to a gene: 7. This CDR3 contains 12 residues. The CDR3: CASDRGGQGYTF. For the CDR3, the DNA is TGTGCCAGCGACAGGGGAGGGCAGGGCTACACCTTC.

The chain uses TRBV19 and TRBJ2-1; D possibly corresponds to TRBD1 (6 bases). There are 11 residues in the CDR3. The ends were cut back, 6 bases at V and 9 bases at J, with 9 bases in the middle. Germline V gene sequence: CDR1 LNHDA, CDR2 SQIVND (reference sequence). The CDR3 here is CASSLGGEQFF. CDR3 sequence (DNA): TGTGCCAGTAGCCTAGGGGGTGAGCAGTTCTTC.

This chain joins TRBV7-9 and TRBJ1-1, with a possible D match to TRBD1 (5 bases). The V and J ends lost 3 bases and 4 bases respectively, with 12 bases between them. The length of the CDR3 is 14 residues. Germline CDR1 SEHNR, CDR2 FQNEAQ (reference sequence). The CDR3 DNA sequence: TGTGCCAGCAGCTTTGGATCAGGGTTCACTGAAGCTTTCTTT. The encoded protein is CASSFGSGFTEAFF.

The chain employs TRBV21-1 and TRBJ2-1; TRBD2 reflects the table's D call only, with no check against the DNA. TRBV21-1 is listed as a pseudogene. The CDR3 contains 14 residues. CDR3 nucleotides: TGTGCCAGCACCGTAGCGGGAGGACAGAGAGAGCAGTTCTTC. Its translation is CASTVAGGQREQFF.

This sequence joins TRBV7-3 and TRBJ1-2; TRBD1 aligns across 9 bases. The V and J ends lost 3 bases and 4 bases, in that order; junction bases with no gene match: 0. The CDR3 has 13 amino acids. The V gene's germline CDR1 is SGHTA and CDR2 FQGTGA. As DNA, the CDR3 is TGTGCCAGCAGCTTGGACAGGGGCTATGGCTACACCTTC. This codes for CASSLDRGYGYTF.

The chain uses TRBV28 and TRBJ1-1; D not certain. CDR1 MDHEN and CDR2 SYDVKM come from the germline V gene. Between the trimmed V and J ends, which lost 5 bases and 0 bases, there was a span of 4 bases. This CDR3 comprises 12 residues. The CDR3 nucleotides are TGTGCCAGCAGTAACTTGAACACTGAAGCTTTCTTT. Residues: CASSNLNTEAFF.

CDR3 coding DNA: TGTGCCAGCAGTTTTTCGGTAAACTACCAAAAAGAACGGCAGTACTTC. This encodes CASSFSVNYQKERQYF. This chain uses TRBV27 with TRBJ2-7; D is unclear. CDR3 length equals 16 residues. Trimming cost V 3 bases and J 9 bases, with 24 bases left between them. In germline, CDR1 is MNHEY, CDR2 SMNVEV (reference sequence).

J is TRBJ2-2 and V is TRBV11-2; 10 positions agree with TRBD2. J gave up 5 bases and V 1 base, and 7 bases lay outside the gene matches. The CDR3 covers 17 residues. The germline gives CDR1 SGHAT, CDR2 FQNNGV. For the CDR3, the DNA is TGTGCCAGCAGCTTAGTTCTAGCGGGAGTCGGGACCGGGGAGCTGTTTTTT. Protein: CASSLVLAGVGTGELFF.

This chain links TRBV3-1 (or the pseudogene TRBV3-2) with TRBJ2-1, with 14 bases aligning to TRBD2. This CDR3 is built from 19 residues. Germline loops: CDR1 LGHDT, CDR2 YNNKEL (reference sequence). With V trimmed by 4 bases and J by 0 bases, 8 bases remained unmatched. CDR3 residues: CASSLPRTSGRTSYNEQFF. CDR3 nucleotide sequence: TGTGCCAGCAGCCTACCAAGGACTAGCGGGAGGACCTCCTACAATGAGCAGTTCTTC.

Only one count was recorded for this clone. The chain has TRBV7-3 and TRBJ1-5; TRBD1 might be the D (5 bases). The CDR3 runs 13 residues. Looked up from germline, CDR1 is SGHTA and CDR2 is FQGTGA. Deletions cut 2 bases from V and 7 bases from J, with 9 bases between. DNA of the CDR3: TGTGCCAGCAGCTTAGGGGCGGGGCAGCCCCAGCATTTT. Translated, it gives CASSLGAGQPQHF.

The chain has TRBV11-2 and TRBJ2-4; D is perhaps TRBD1 (6 bases). Germline V gene lookup returns CDR1 SGHAT and CDR2 FQNNGV. Trimming pared 2 bases from V and 1 base from J, leaving 18 bases between. The CDR3 runs to 18 residues. CDR3 amino acids: CASSLIVGALGAKNIQYF. The CDR3 DNA reads as TGTGCCAGCAGCTTAATAGTGGGGGCCCTGGGGGCCAAAAACATTCAGTACTTC.

The chain carries TRBV5-1 and TRBJ1-4; D call uncertain. This CDR3 is built from 14 residues. Germline V gives CDR1 SGHRS, CDR2 YFSETQ. The ends were cut back, 5 bases at V and 8 bases at J, with 16 bases in the middle. CDR3 residues: CASSDGESWEKLFF. CDR3 bases: TGCGCCAGCAGTGACGGAGAGTCATGGGAAAAACTGTTTTTT.

The chain couples TRBV27 to TRBJ1-2; D gene unclear. Trimming shortened V by 6 bases and J by 2 bases, and 10 bases separated the two germline ends. Germline CDR1 is MNHEY and CDR2 is SMNVEV (reference sequence). The CDR3 runs 13 residues. The CDR3 loop is CASRRARNYGYTF. DNA for the CDR3: TGTGCCAGCAGACGTGCGAGAAACTATGGCTACACCTTC.

The chain combines TRBV7-6 with TRBJ1-2; TRBD1 is a possible D gene (6 bases). Trimming cost V 0 bases and J 8 bases, with 10 bases left between them. The length of the CDR3 is 13 residues. In germline, CDR1 is SGHVS, CDR2 FNYEAQ. CDR3 region: CASSLATGKGYTF. The CDR3 nucleotides are TGTGCCAGCAGCTTAGCTACAGGGAAAGGCTACACCTTC. Variable domain in full (rest from reference TRBV7-6 and TRBJ1-2): GAGVSQSPRYKVTKRGQDVALRCDPISGHVSLYWYRQALGQGPEFLTYFNYEAQQDKSGLPNDRFSAERPEGSISTLTIQRTEQRDSAMYRCASSLATGKGYTFGSGTRLTVV.

This CDR3 reads CASRLQRAPFNEQFF. In DNA form, the CDR3 reads TGTGCCAGCAGACTACAGCGGGCCCCTTTCAATGAGCAGTTCTTC. The V and J genes are TRBV28 and TRBJ2-1; maybe TRBD2 (6 bases). The CDR3 loop spans 15 amino acids. Trimming stripped 6 bases from V and 6 bases from J, with 18 bases between. Germline assignment: CDR1 MDHEN and CDR2 SYDVKM.

A few counts support this clone. This chain uses TRBV5-1 with TRBJ1-3; D ambiguous. The germline V gene encodes CDR1 SGHRS and CDR2 YFSETQ. This CDR3 has 11 residues. V lost 2 bases, J lost 6 bases, and 3 bases lay in between. The CDR3 sequence: CASSFQNTIYF. The CDR3 DNA reads as TGCGCCAGCAGCTTCCAAAACACCATATATTTT.

This chain's CDR3 is CASSQWDRVFEQFF. CDR3 nucleotide sequence: TGTGCCAGCAGCCAATGGGACAGGGTCTTTGAGCAGTTCTTC. The chain employs TRBV3-1 (or the pseudogene TRBV3-2) and TRBJ2-1; 9 positions match TRBD1. This CDR3 contains 14 residues. Germline V gene sequence: CDR1 LGHDT, CDR2 YNNKEL (reference sequence). Losses at the gene ends were 2 bases for V and 9 bases for J; bases not matched to a gene: 5.

V and J are TRBV14 and TRBJ2-1, with TRBD2 identical over 8 bases. Germline V lookup: CDR1 SGHDN, CDR2 FVKESK. The CDR3 has 18 residues. V gave up 4 bases and J gave up 10 bases; unmatched junction bases: 21. DNA for the CDR3: TGTGCCAGCAGCCCCAAGCATGGTTCCAGCGGGAGACGTGAAGAGCAGTTCTTC. This codes for CASSPKHGSSGRREEQFF.

This chain joins TRBV6-5 and TRBJ2-7; a possible D gene is TRBD2 (6 bases). V lost 8 bases and J 6 bases, leaving 17 bases between the germline ends. This CDR3 is built from 13 residues. In germline, CDR1 is MNHEY, CDR2 SVGAGI. In DNA, the CDR3 is TGTGCCAGCGGCCGGGACTGGCCTACCGAGCAGTACTTC. Translation gives CASGRDWPTEQYF.

In nucleotides, the CDR3 is TGCGCCAGCAGCCCAGGGGATGGCTATGGCTACACCTTC. It specifies CASSPGDGYGYTF. The V and J genes are TRBV5-1 and TRBJ1-2; D is possibly TRBD1 (6 bases). Germline V gives CDR1 SGHRS, CDR2 YFSETQ. This CDR3 contains 13 residues. Trimming shortened V by 4 bases and J by 4 bases, and 11 bases separated the two germline ends.

The genes are TRBV5-1 and TRBJ2-3; the match to TRBD1 covers 8 bases. The junction had 10 bases not matched to a gene; V was cut back by 7 bases and J by 0 bases. Germline CDR1 is SGHRS and CDR2 is YFSETQ. The CDR3 spans 16 residues. CDR3 nucleotide sequence: TGCGCCAGCCTCCCCTGGACAGGGTTGAGCACAGATACGCAGTATTTT. Protein sequence: CASLPWTGLSTDTQYF.

The CDR3 sequence is CASSNAGLPAHEQFF. Written as DNA, the CDR3 is TGTGCCAGTAGTAACGCCGGACTGCCGGCCCATGAGCAGTTCTTC. This rearrangement joins TRBV19 to TRBJ2-1, with D maybe TRBD2 (5 bases). V was shortened by 4 bases and J by 8 bases, with 18 bases between the two germline ends. The CDR3 loop spans 15 amino acids. The germline CDR1 and CDR2 sequences are LNHDA and SQIVND (reference sequence).

This clone was detected a few times. The sample contains more than one DNA sequence encoding this CDR3. The rearrangement uses TRBV5-1 and TRBJ2-5, with TRBD2 matching 8 bases. J gave up 2 bases and V 0 bases, and 0 bases lay outside the gene matches. Germline CDR1 SGHRS, CDR2 YFSETQ. The CDR3 is made up of 14 amino acids. The CDR3 bases are TGCGCCAGCAGCTTGGCGGGAGGGCAAGAGACCCAGTACTTC. This sequence encodes CASSLAGGQETQYF.

In DNA form, the CDR3 reads TGCAGTGCTAGTCGTGGTAGCGAGCAAAACTACGAGCAGTACTTC. This translates into CSASRGSEQNYEQYF. V gene TRBV20-1 combines with J gene TRBJ2-7; a weak D match, TRBD2 (5 bases). Looked up from germline, CDR1 is DFQATT and CDR2 is SNEGSKA (reference sequence). This CDR3 region has 15 residues. Trimming took off 3 bases at V and 3 bases at J, with 18 bases between the two ends.